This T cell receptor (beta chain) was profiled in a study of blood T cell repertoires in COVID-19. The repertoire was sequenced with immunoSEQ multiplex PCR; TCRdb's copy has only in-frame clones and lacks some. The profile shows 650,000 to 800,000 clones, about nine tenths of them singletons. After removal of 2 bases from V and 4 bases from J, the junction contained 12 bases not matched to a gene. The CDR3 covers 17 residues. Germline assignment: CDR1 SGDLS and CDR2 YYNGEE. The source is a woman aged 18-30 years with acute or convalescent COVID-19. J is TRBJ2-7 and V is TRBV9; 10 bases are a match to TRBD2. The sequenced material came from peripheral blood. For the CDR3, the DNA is TGTGCCAGCAGCGTCCCAGTAAGCGGGGGGGCCCTGTACGAGCAGTACTTC. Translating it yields CASSVPVSGGALYEQYF.